The T cell receptor (beta chain) under discussion was sequenced for a study of T cells expressing NK-cell markers. Broader study findings: In a handful of donors, dominant clonotypes made up about 25-65% of CD3+CD56-NKG2C+ cells. HCMV specificity was not established for the expanded NKG2C+ T cell clones.

The CDR3 consists of 14 residues. The germline gives CDR1 DFQATT, CDR2 SNEGSKA (reference sequence). Reanalyzing the 5' RACE reads, TCRdb keeps one entry per CDR3 protein, without DNA. The data show under 500,000 distinct CDR3 sequences, and the top ten clones hold approximately 6.8%. A word on this clonotype: Antigen specificity is unknown.

The sequence was collected from a woman aged 18 to 75 in good health. J is TRBJ1-1 and V is TRBV20-1; TCRdb's assignment of TRBD1 cannot be checked, as there is no DNA. Sample: blood T cells: a sorted CD56 or NKG2C T cell subset, CD4+ or CD8+ T cells, or bulk PBMC T cells (not recorded which). The CDR3 sequence: CSASGQGAYTEAFF.